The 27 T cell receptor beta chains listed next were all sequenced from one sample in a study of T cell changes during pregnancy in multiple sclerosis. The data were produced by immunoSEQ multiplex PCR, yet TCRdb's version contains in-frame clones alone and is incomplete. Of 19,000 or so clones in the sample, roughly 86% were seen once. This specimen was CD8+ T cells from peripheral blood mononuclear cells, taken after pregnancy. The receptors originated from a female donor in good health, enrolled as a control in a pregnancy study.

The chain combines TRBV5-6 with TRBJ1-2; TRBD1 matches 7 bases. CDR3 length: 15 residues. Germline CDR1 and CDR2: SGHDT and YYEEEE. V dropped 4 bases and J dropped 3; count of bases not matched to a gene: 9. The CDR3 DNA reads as TGTGCCAGCAGCCCTCGGGACAGAGCATACTATGGCTACACCTTC. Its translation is CASSPRDRAYYGYTF.

The CDR3: CASRPQGSYGYTF. CDR3 bases: TGTGCCAGCAGGCCGCAGGGTTCCTATGGCTACACCTTC. The rearrangement joins TRBV5-6 to TRBJ1-2; a possible D gene is TRBD1 (5 bases). The V end lost 5 bases, the J end lost 4 bases, and 12 bases lay between the germline ends. CDR3 length equals 13 residues. Germline CDR1 and CDR2: SGHDT and YYEEEE.

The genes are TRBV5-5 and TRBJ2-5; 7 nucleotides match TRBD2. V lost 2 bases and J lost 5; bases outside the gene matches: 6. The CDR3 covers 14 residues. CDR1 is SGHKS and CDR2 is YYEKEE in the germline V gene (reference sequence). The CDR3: CASSLIGRAETQYF. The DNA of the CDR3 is TGTGCCAGCAGCTTAATAGGGAGGGCGGAGACCCAGTACTTC.

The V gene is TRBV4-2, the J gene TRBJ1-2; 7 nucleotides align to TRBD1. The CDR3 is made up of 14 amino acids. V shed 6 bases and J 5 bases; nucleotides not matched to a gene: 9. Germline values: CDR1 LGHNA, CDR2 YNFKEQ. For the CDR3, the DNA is TGTGCCAGCAGGGGGACAGAAATAAGATATGGCTACACCTTC. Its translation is CASRGTEIRYGYTF.

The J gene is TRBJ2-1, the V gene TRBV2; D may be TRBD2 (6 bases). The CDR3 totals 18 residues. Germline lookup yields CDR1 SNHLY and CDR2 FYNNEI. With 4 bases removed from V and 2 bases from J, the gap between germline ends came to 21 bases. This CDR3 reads CASSGPAGLNSAYNEQFF. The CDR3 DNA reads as TGTGCCAGCAGTGGCCCAGCGGGCCTCAACTCCGCCTACAATGAGCAGTTCTTC.

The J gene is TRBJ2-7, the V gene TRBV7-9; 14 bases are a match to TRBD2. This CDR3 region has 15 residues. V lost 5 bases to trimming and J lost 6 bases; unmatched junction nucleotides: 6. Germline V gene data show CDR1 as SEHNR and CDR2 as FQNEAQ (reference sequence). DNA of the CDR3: TGTGCCAGCAGCCCCGGACTAGCGGGAGGCGGCGAGCAGTACTTC. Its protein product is CASSPGLAGGGEQYF.

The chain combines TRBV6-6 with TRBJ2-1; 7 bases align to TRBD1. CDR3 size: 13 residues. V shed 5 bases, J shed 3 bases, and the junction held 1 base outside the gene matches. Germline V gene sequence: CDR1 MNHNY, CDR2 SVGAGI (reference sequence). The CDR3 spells CASSQGDYNEQFF. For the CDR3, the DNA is TGTGCCAGCAGTCAGGGGGACTACAATGAGCAGTTCTTC.

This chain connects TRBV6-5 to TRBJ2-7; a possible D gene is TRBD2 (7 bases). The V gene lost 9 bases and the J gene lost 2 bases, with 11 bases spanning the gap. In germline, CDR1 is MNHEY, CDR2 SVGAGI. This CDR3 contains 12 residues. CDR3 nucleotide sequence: TGTGCCAGTAGGCGGGGGCCCTACGAGCAGTACTTC. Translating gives CASRRGPYEQYF.

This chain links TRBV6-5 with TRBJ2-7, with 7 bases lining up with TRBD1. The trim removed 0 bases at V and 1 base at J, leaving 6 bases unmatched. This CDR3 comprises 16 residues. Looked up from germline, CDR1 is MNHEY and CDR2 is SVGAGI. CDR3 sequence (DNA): TGTGCCAGCAGTTACTCGAAGGACAGGATGTCCTACGAGCAGTACTTC. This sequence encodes CASSYSKDRMSYEQYF.

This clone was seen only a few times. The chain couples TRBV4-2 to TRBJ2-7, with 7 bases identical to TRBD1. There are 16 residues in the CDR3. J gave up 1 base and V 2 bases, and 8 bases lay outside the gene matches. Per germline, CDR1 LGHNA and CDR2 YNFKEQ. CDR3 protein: CASSQHQGDLSYEQYF. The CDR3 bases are TGTGCCAGCAGCCAACACCAGGGGGATCTGTCCTACGAGCAGTACTTC.

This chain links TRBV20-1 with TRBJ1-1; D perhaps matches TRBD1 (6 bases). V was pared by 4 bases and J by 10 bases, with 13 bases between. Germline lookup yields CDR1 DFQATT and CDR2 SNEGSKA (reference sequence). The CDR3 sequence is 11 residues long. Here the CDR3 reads CSATTTGRAFF. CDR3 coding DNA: TGCAGTGCTACTACGACAGGACGAGCTTTCTTT.

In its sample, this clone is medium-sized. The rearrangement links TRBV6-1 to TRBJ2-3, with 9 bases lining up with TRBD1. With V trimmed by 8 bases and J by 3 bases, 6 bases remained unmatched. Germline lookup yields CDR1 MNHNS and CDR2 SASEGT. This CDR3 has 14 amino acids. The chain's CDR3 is CASPGQGETDTQYF. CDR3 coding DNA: TGTGCCAGCCCGGGACAGGGTGAGACAGATACGCAGTATTTT.

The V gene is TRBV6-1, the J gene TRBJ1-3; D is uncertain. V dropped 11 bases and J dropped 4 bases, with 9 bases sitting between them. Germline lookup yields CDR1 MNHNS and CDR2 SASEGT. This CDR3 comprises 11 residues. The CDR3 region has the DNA TGTGCCCAAGAGGCAGGAAACACCATATATTTT. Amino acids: CAQEAGNTIYF.

CDR3 DNA: TGTGCCACCCCCATACTCCCGGGACAGAACACCGGGGAGCTGTTTTTT. Translating gives CATPILPGQNTGELFF. This rearrangement joins TRBV27 to TRBJ2-2, with D perhaps TRBD1 (6 bases). This CDR3 is 16 amino acids long. V lost 10 bases to trimming and J lost 1 base, with 19 bases between them. Per the germline V gene, CDR1 is MNHEY and CDR2 is SMNVEV (reference sequence).

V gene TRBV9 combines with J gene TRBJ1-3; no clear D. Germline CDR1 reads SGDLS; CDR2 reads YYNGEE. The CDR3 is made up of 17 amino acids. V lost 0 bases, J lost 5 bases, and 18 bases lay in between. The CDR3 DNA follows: TGTGCCAGCAGCGTAGGAGGAGGGTATAACGTTCGAAACACCATATATTTT. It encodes CASSVGGGYNVRNTIYF.

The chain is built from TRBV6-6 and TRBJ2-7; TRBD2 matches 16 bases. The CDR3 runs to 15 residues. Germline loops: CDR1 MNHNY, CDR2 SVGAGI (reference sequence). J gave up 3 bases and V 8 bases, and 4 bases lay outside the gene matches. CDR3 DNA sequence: TGTGCCAGCGCCGGGACTAGCGGGGGGGGCTACGAGCAGTACTTC. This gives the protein CASAGTSGGGYEQYF.

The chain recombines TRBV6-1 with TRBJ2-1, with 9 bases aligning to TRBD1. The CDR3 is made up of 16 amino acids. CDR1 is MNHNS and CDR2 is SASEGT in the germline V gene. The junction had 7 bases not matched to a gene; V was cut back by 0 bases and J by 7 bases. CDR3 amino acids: CASSEAGGTGPNEQFF. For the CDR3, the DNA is TGTGCCAGCAGTGAAGCCGGTGGGACAGGGCCTAATGAGCAGTTCTTC.

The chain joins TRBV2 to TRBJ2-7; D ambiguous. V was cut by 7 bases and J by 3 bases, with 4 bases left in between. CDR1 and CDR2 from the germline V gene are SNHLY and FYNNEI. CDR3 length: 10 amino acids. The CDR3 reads CASTGYEQYF. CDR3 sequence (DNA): TGTGCCAGCACCGGCTACGAGCAGTACTTC. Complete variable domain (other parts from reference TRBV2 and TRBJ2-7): EPEVTQTPSHQVTQMGQEVILRCVPISNHLYFYWYRQILGQKVEFLVSFYNNEISEKSEIFDDQFSVERPDGSNFTLKIRSTKLEDSAMYFCASTGYEQYFGPGTRLTVT.

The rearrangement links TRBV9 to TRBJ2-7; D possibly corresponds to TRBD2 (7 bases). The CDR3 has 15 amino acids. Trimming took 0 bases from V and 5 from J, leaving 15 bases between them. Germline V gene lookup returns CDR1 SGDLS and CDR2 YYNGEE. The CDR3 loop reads CASSVEGRGYDEQYF. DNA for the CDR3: TGTGCCAGCAGCGTAGAGGGGAGGGGGTATGACGAGCAGTACTTC.

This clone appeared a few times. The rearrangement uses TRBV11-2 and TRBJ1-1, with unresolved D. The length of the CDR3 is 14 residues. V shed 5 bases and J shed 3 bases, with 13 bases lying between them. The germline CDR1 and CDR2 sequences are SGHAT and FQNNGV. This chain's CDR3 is CASSAGAEDTEAFF. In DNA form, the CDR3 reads TGTGCCAGCAGCGCCGGCGCCGAGGACACTGAAGCTTTCTTT.

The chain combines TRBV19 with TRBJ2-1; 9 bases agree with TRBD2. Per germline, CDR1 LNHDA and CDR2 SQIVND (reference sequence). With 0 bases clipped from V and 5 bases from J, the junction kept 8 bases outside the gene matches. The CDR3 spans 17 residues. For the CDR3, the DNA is TGTGCCAGTAGTATAGATCTTGAGACTAGCGGACACAATGAGCAGTTCTTC. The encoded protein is CASSIDLETSGHNEQFF. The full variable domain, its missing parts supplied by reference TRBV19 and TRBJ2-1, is DGGITQSPKYLFRKEGQNVTLSCEQNLNHDAMYWYRQDPGQGLRLIYYSQIVNDFQKGDIAEGYSVSREKKESFPLTVTSAQKNPTAFYLCASSIDLETSGHNEQFFGPGTRLTVL.

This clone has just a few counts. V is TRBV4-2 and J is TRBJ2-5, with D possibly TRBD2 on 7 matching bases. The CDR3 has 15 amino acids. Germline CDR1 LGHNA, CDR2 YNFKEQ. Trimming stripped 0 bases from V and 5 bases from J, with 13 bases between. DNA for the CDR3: TGTGCCAGCAGCCAAGATCGTGAGGGGGGGGAGACCCAGTACTTC. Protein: CASSQDREGGETQYF.

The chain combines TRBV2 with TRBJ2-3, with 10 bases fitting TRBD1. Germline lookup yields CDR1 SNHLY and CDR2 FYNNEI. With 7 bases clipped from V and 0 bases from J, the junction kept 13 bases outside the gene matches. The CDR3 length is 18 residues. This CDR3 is CASIFSRDRGFSTDTQYF. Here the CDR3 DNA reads TGTGCCAGCATCTTTTCCCGGGACAGGGGTTTTAGCACAGATACGCAGTATTTT.

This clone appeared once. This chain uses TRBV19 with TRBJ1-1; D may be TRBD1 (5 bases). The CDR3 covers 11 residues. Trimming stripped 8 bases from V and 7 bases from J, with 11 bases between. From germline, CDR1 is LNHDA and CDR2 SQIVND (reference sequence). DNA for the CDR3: TGTGCCAGTGCCGGGGGGGATGAAGCTTTCTTT. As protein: CASAGGDEAFF. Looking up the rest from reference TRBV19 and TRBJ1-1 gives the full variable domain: DGGITQSPKYLFRKEGQNVTLSCEQNLNHDAMYWYRQDPGQGLRLIYYSQIVNDFQKGDIAEGYSVSREKKESFPLTVTSAQKNPTAFYLCASAGGDEAFFGQGTRLTVV.

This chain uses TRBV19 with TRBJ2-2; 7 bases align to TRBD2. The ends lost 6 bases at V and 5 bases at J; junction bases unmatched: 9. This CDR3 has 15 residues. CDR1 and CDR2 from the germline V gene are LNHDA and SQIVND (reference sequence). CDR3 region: CASRGGTSVTGELFF. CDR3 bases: TGTGCCAGTAGGGGGGGGACCTCGGTTACCGGGGAGCTGTTTTTT.

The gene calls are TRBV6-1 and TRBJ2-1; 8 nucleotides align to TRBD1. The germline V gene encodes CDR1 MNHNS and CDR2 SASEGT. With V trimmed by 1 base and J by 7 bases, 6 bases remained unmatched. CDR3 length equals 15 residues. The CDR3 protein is CASSEVTGEGNEQFF. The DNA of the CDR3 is TGTGCCAGCAGTGAAGTGACAGGGGAAGGGAATGAGCAGTTCTTC.

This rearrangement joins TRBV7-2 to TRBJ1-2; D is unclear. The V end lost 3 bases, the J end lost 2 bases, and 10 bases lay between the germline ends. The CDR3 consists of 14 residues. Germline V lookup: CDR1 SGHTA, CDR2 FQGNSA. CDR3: CASSFPLLNYGYTF. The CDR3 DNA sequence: TGTGCCAGCAGCTTCCCCCTTTTAAACTATGGCTACACCTTC.